Below, 11 T cell receptor beta chains from the same sample are listed, as sequenced in a study of cytomegalovirus exposure and HLA in healthy donors. Researchers ran the PCR with 60 Vbeta and 13 Jbeta primers. Using immunoSEQ multiplex PCR, the repertoire was profiled, and TCRdb retains in-frame clones only, with some absent. The sample yields under 250,000 clones, over 70% seen once. The source material was PBMCs. All receptors come from a woman in her sixties in good health and CMV-seropositive.

The genes are TRBV28 and TRBJ2-2; D is possibly TRBD2 (5 bases). Germline V gene lookup returns CDR1 MDHEN and CDR2 SYDVKM. There are 15 residues in the CDR3. V gave up 4 bases and J gave up 6 bases, with 15 bases separating them. The CDR3 reads CASSSPGVGAGELFF. The CDR3 nucleotides are TGTGCCAGCAGTTCCCCGGGCGTCGGGGCCGGGGAGCTGTTTTTT.

This chain joins TRBV14 and TRBJ2-5, with 7 nucleotides matching TRBD2. The CDR3 has 15 amino acids. J lost 2 bases, V lost 3 bases, and 6 bases had no gene match. Germline V lookup: CDR1 SGHDN, CDR2 FVKESK. CDR3 region: CASSHNLGRQETQYF. CDR3 DNA: TGTGCCAGCAGCCACAACCTCGGGAGGCAAGAGACCCAGTACTTC.

The chain combines TRBV4-1 with TRBJ2-7; perhaps TRBD2 as D (5 bases). Germline V gives CDR1 MGHRA, CDR2 YSYEKL. V shed 1 base and J shed 5 bases, with 15 bases lying between them. CDR3 length: 15 residues. The CDR3 protein is CASSQAESDLNEQYF. In DNA form, the CDR3 reads TGCGCCAGCAGCCAAGCGGAGTCGGACTTAAACGAGCAGTACTTC.

This sequence joins TRBV5-4 and TRBJ1-2; 8 nucleotides agree with TRBD1. The CDR3 spans 16 residues. The trim removed 4 bases at V and 2 bases at J, leaving 10 bases unmatched. Germline V lookup: CDR1 SGHNT, CDR2 YYREEE (reference sequence). The CDR3 loop reads CASSQEGSGGNYGYTF. The CDR3 DNA reads TGTGCCAGCAGCCAAGAAGGGTCAGGGGGCAACTATGGCTACACCTTC.

This sequence joins TRBV27 and TRBJ1-1, with D possibly TRBD1 on 5 matching bases. CDR3 length: 16 amino acids. Germline CDR1 and CDR2: MNHEY and SMNVEV (reference sequence). V lost 3 bases, J lost 3 bases, and 17 bases lay in between. This CDR3 is CASSFLGGGSYTEAFF. The CDR3 region has the DNA TGTGCCAGCAGTTTCCTGGGGGGAGGTTCGTACACTGAAGCTTTCTTT.

The chain employs TRBV19 and TRBJ2-7, with 7 bases fitting TRBD2. The germline V gene has CDR1 LNHDA and CDR2 SQIVND (reference sequence). The CDR3 totals 20 residues. After removal of 1 base from V and 5 bases from J, the junction contained 23 bases not matched to a gene. This CDR3 reads CASSIGGWGGRRPRFDEQYF. Written as DNA, the CDR3 is TGTGCCAGTAGTATAGGTGGATGGGGCGGGAGAAGGCCAAGGTTCGACGAGCAGTACTTC.

This clone was seen a handful of times. The chain employs TRBV5-5 and TRBJ2-7; 10 positions match TRBD2. Trimming took 4 bases from V and 3 from J; bases not matched to a gene: 4. This CDR3 contains 14 residues. In germline, CDR1 is SGHKS, CDR2 YYEKEE (reference sequence). CDR3 sequence (DNA): TGTGCCAGCAGCCCTCCTAGCGGGAGCTACGAGCAGTACTTC. Translated, it gives CASSPPSGSYEQYF.

The chain carries TRBV7-2 and TRBJ2-3; perhaps TRBD2 as D (7 bases). Germline loops: CDR1 SGHTA, CDR2 FQGNSA. This CDR3 is 17 amino acids long. V lost 2 bases and J 1 base, leaving 16 bases between the germline ends. DNA of the CDR3: TGTGCCAGCAGCTTATTTCCCCGGGGGGCGGGCACAGATACGCAGTATTTT. Translation: CASSLFPRGAGTDTQYF. The whole variable domain, remainder taken from reference TRBV7-2 and TRBJ2-3, is GAGVSQSPSNKVTEKGKDVELRCDPISGHTALYWYRQSLGQGLEFLIYFQGNSAPDKSGLPSDRFSAERTGGSVSTLTIQRTQQEDSAVYLCASSLFPRGAGTDTQYFGPGTRLTVL.

The sample holds one count of this clone. At one end, the junction sequence differs from germline, possibly due to a read error. The chain employs TRBV7-9 and TRBJ2-7, with 7 nucleotides matching TRBD1. Per the germline V gene, CDR1 is SEHNR and CDR2 is FQNEAQ (reference sequence). The CDR3 length is 15 residues. CDR3 sequence: CSSSLATGLTYEQYF. The CDR3 DNA reads as TGTTCCAGCAGCTTAGCGACAGGGTTAACCTACGAGCAGTACTTC.

This clone was recorded once. The J gene is TRBJ1-2, the V gene TRBV7-9; TRBD1 aligns across 7 bases. After removal of 5 bases from V and 5 bases from J, the junction contained 11 bases not matched to a gene. Germline V CDR1 and CDR2: SEHNR, FQNEAQ (reference sequence). This CDR3 comprises 15 residues. The CDR3 loop is CASSLQDRSRYGYTF. The CDR3 DNA reads TGTGCCAGCAGCCTCCAGGACAGGTCTCGATATGGCTACACCTTC.

Worth noting for this clone: Compared with germline, one end of the junction differs, possibly owing to a read error. CDR3 bases: TGTGCCAGGAGTTTGGGATACCCAGGGGGCCGGACCGGGGAGCTGTTTTTT. Translation: CARSLGYPGGRTGELFF. This chain joins TRBV27 and TRBJ2-2, with 8 bases matching TRBD1. Germline V gene lookup returns CDR1 MNHEY and CDR2 SMNVEV (reference sequence). The CDR3 has 17 residues.